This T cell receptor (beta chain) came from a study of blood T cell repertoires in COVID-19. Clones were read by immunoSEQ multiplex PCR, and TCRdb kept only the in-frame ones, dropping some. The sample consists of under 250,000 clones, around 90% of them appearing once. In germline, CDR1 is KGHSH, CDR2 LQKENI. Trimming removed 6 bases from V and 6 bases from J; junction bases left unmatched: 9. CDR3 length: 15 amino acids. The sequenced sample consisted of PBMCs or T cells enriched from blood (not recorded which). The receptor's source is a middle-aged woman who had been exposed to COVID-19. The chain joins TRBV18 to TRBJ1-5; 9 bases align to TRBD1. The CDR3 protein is CASSFGQGKSQPQHF. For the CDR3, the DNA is TGTGCCAGCTCCTTTGGACAGGGGAAGAGTCAGCCCCAGCATTTT.